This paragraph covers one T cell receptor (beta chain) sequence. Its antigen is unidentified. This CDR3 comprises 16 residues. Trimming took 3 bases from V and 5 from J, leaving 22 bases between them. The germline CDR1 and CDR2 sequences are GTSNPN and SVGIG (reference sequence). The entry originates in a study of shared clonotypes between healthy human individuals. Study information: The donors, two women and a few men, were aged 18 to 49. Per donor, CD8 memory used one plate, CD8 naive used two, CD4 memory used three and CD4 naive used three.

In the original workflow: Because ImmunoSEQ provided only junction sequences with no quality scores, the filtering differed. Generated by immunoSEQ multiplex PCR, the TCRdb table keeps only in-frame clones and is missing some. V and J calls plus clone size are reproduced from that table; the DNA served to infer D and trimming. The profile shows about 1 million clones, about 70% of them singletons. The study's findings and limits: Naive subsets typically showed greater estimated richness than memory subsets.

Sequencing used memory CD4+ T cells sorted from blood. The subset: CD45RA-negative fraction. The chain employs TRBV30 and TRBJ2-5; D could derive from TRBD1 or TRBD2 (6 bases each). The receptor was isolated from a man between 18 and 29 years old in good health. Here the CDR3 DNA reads TGTGCCTGGAGGGGCGCGGGGCAGGGGTCAGGGGAGACCCAGTACTTC. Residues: CAWRGAGQGSGETQYF.